This TCR beta chain was identified during a study of T-cell reconstitution after alpha-beta-depleted transplantation in children. Regarding the study as a whole: Reportedly, roughly two months post-transplant, alpha-beta T cells arose from several hundred expanded graft clones. Diversity of TCRbeta at day 60 was high in some patients, arising from surviving recipient T cells and thymic progenitors. T-cell numbers and diversity one year post-transplant derived largely from freshly generated T cells.

A TCRbeta library incorporating unique molecular identifiers was prepared. MiXCR, applied by TCRdb to the PCR reads, yields one record per CDR3 protein. The sample records 100,000 to 150,000 distinct CDR3 sequences, 20% to 25% being singletons. This clonotype was seen ten or more times. Antigen unknown. This material consisted of PBMCs, mostly from graft donor cells, taken 180 days after TCRalphabeta/CD19-depleted stem cell transplant. This clonotype originated in a male patient aged 2-9 years who had a stem cell transplant for chronic granulomatous disease, so the T cells may come from the graft donor.

CDR3 in DNA: TGTGCCAGCAGTTCCAGCTCCTACAATGAGCAGTTCTTC. Residues: CASSSSSYNEQFF. V and J are TRBV12-3 or TRBV12-4 and TRBJ2-1; D unresolved. The CDR3 has 13 residues. V lost 4 bases to trimming and J lost 0 bases, with 4 bases between them.